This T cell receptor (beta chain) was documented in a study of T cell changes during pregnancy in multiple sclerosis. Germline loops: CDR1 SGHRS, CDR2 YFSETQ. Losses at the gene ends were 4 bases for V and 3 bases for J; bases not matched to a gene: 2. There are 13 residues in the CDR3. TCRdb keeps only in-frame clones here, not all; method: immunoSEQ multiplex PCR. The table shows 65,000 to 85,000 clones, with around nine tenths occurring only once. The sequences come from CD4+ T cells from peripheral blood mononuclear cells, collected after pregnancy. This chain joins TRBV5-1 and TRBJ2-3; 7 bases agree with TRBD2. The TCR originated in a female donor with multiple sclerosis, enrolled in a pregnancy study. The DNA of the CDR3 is TGCGCCAGCAGCCCACTAGCGACAGATACGCAGTATTTT. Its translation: CASSPLATDTQYF.